This is a list of T cell receptor beta chains from one sample in a study of a mutant IDH1 vaccine in newly diagnosed glioma. Antigens for these TCRs are unknown. Some clones are missing from TCRdb's copy, which holds only in-frame ones; the method was immunoSEQ multiplex PCR. The repertoire holds almost 95,000 clones, around nine tenths seen once, with 0.77% in the top ten. This specimen consisted of PBMCs, obtained from a glioma patient whose treatment included an IDH1 peptide vaccine. The receptors come from a woman between 50 and 59 years old with glioma. Both conserved end residues are trimmed from each CDR3.

V	J	CDR3
TRBV18	TRBJ2-2	ASSPGPTGELF
TRBV4-1	TRBJ2-3	ASSQDRARVVTDTQY
TRBV2	TRBJ2-1	ASRDRDRGEQF
TRBV11-2	TRBJ1-1	ASSLGRNTEAF
TRBV2	TRBJ1-1	ASSPENTEAF
TRBV5-1	TRBJ2-7	ASRYRTGAYEQY
TRBV18	TRBJ2-3	ASSPVRDGTDTQY
TRBV19	TRBJ2-1	ASSITQRLYNEQF
TRBV28	TRBJ2-1	ASSFPGTSGVTTLYNEQF
TRBV9	TRBJ1-3	ASSVAGQGGNTIY
TRBV9	TRBJ2-7	ASSVAVGTSYEQY
TRBV7-9	TRBJ1-4	ASSLSRAEKLF
TRBV27	TRBJ1-3	ASSLQGSRGNTIY
TRBV7-9	TRBJ1-6	ASSLTGDGSPLH
TRBV6-6	.	ASSPRPGGSSYEQY
TRBV5-4	TRBJ2-1	ASSLDPLWGVYNEQF
TRBV2	TRBJ1-4	ASMPPHGAEKLF
TRBV18	TRBJ2-4	ASSLVLDIQY
TRBV9	TRBJ1-1	ASSVGVELNTEAF
TRBV9	TRBJ2-1	ASSDQIAGETDNEQF
TRBV15	TRBJ1-5	ATSLLPGETSNQPQH
TRBV10-3	TRBJ2-7	ATGTTAYEQY
TRBV27	TRBJ2-7	ASSLRFEQY
TRBV5-6	TRBJ2-7	ASSLGGTGTPLYEQY
TRBV30	TRBJ1-1	AWSNWAGGATEAF
TRBV6-5	TRBJ2-7	ASSYSTAPTYEQY
TRBV27	TRBJ2-2	ASSPPYAGELF
TRBV7-3	TRBJ2-2	ASSLIRETGELF
TRBV6-5	TRBJ1-4	ASSYSGGTVKKLF
TRBV9	TRBJ2-5	ASTPGQAQQETQY
TRBV2	TRBJ2-1	ASSWLAGRDEQF
TRBV10-3	TRBJ2-3	AISVGSNGLAGTDTQY
TRBV28	TRBJ1-2	ASSQTEFYGYT
TRBV28	TRBJ1-2	ASSLLGSYMGYT
TRBV5-4	TRBJ2-7	ASRRDLSYEQY
TRBV28	TRBJ2-3	ASNPGQTDTQY
TRBV10-2	TRBJ2-7	ASSGDRGSGTYEQY
TRBV4-2	TRBJ2-7	ASSQASQGYEQY
TRBV28	TRBJ2-5	ASSFWSRQGWRETQY
TRBV6-1	TRBJ2-7	ASKKDSAYEQY
TRBV5-1	TRBJ1-5	ASSSGQGSQPQH
TRBV18	TRBJ2-7	ASSPASSGNEQY
TRBV27	TRBJ2-1	ASSTRQSPVRNEQF
TRBV5-4	TRBJ1-2	ASSEGGAEYGYT
TRBV7-8	TRBJ1-1	ASSLPGGAEAF
TRBV7-8	TRBJ1-4	ASSPGQMMKLF
TRBV11-2	TRBJ2-7	ASSTARREQKSYEQY
TRBV28	TRBJ1-2	ASSLLTRGYT
TRBV15	TRBJ1-4	ATSRDRQGGEKLF
TRBV5-6	TRBJ2-7	ASSQNYEQY
TRBV5-6	TRBJ2-7	ASSLVNREQY
TRBV7-6	TRBJ1-2	ASSLADRAPYGYT
TRBV28	TRBJ2-7	ASSPLRTGHREQY
TRBV4-2	TRBJ1-4	ASSQGQSNEKLF